This T cell receptor (beta chain) was captured in a study of regulatory T cells in long-lasting Graves disease. Overall study context: Under 3 months of antithyroid drugs had been taken by newly diagnosed Graves' patients.

In germline, CDR1 is SQVTM, CDR2 ANQGSEA. The CDR3 totals 15 residues. Noted time point: newly diagnosed GD, antithyroid drugs for less than 3 months. PBMC-extracted RNA yielded the TCR library. Building the TCR beta libraries relied on iRepertoire HTBI primers, and CDR3 regions underwent Arm-PCR. MiXCR, run by TCRdb on the multiplex PCR reads, gives a single entry per CDR3 protein. The repertoire consists of roughly 440,000 distinct CDR3 sequences, with over 15% occurring once and the leading ten covering 20% to 25%. This clonotype was seen at least ten times. Its ends do not fully match the called genes, so a read error is possible. Another study also made use of these data, one on T cells in Graves' hyperthyroidism and ophthalmopathy.

Sample: peripheral blood mononuclear cells (PBMCs), taken at new diagnosis, from a patient treated with antithyroid drugs. The rearrangement links TRBV29-1 to TRBJ2-1, with 11 bases matching TRBD2. The receptor's source is a woman aged 18-29 years with Graves disease. In DNA form, the CDR3 reads TGCAGCCTTGAGGGGCTTAGCGGGAGGGGCAATGAGCAGTTCTTC. Amino acids: CSLEGLSGRGNEQFF.